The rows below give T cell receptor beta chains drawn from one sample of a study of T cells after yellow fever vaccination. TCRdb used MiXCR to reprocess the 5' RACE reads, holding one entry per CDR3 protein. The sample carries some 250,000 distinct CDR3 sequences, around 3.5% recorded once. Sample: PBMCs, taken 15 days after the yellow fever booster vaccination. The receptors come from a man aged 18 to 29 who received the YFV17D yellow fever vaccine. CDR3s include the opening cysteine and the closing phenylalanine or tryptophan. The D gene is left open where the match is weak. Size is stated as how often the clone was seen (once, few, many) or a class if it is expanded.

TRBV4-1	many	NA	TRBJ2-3	CASSQDGTATDTQYF	TGCGCCAGCAGCCAAGATGGCACCGCCACAGATACGCAGTATTTT
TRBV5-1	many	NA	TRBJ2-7	CASSPARGDYEQYF	TGCGCCAGCAGCCCGGCTAGGGGGGACTACGAGCAGTACTTC
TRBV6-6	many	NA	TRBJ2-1	CASSYSRGTYNEQFF	TGTGCCAGCAGTTACTCGAGGGGCACTTACAATGAGCAGTTCTTC
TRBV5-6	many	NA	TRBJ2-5	CASSPRDIETQYF	TGTGCCAGCAGCCCCCGGGACATAGAGACCCAGTACTTC
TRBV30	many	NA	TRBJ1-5	CAWSGGLTYNQPQHF	TGTGCCTGGAGTGGGGGGCTAACCTACAATCAGCCCCAGCATTTT
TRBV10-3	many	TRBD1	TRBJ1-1	CAISPQGGDTEAFF	TGTGCCATCAGTCCCCAGGGGGGGGACACTGAAGCTTTCTTT
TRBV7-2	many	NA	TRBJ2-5	CASSRTSHQETQYF	TGTGCCAGCAGCCGCACTAGCCACCAAGAGACCCAGTACTTC
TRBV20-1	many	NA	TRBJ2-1	CSAGASSLFNEQFF	TGCAGTGCGGGGGCTTCCTCCCTCTTCAATGAGCAGTTCTTC
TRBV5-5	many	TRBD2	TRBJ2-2	CASSPAGGFPGELFF	TGTGCCAGCAGCCCAGCGGGGGGCTTTCCCGGGGAGCTGTTTTTT
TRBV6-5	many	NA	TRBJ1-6	CASSFRASSYNSPLHF	TGTGCCAGCAGTTTCAGGGCAAGCTCCTATAATTCACCCCTCCACTTT
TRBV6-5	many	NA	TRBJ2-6	CASSYSGQGRSGANVLTF	TGTGCCAGCAGTTACTCAGGGCAAGGACGCTCTGGGGCCAACGTCCTGACTTTC
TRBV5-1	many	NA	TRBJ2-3	CASSLASAASTDTQYF	TGCGCCAGCAGCTTGGCCTCGGCAGCGAGCACAGATACGCAGTATTTT
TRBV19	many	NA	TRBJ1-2	CASSISRVYGYTF	TGTGCCAGTAGTATTTCCAGGGTCTATGGCTACACCTTC
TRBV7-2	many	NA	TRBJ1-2	CASSRPNLGYGYTF	TGTGCCAGCAGCCGGCCCAATCTAGGGTATGGCTACACCTTC
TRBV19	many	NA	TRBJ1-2	CASSIDPGAYGYTF	TGTGCCAGTAGTATAGATCCGGGGGCCTATGGCTACACCTTC
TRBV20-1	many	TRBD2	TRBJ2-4	CSAMGGAKNIQYF	TGCAGTGCAATGGGGGGGGCCAAAAACATTCAGTACTTC
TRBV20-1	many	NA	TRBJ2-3	CSAYIDTQYF	TGCAGTGCTTATATAGATACGCAGTATTTT
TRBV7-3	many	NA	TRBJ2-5	CASSPRGIQETQYF	TGTGCCAGCAGCCCGCGGGGAATCCAAGAGACCCAGTACTTC
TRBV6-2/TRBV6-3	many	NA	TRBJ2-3	CASTLGPSVAQYF	TGTGCCAGCACTCTCGGGCCCAGCGTGGCGCAGTATTTT
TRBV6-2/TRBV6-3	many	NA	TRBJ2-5	CASSPRMDGETQYF	TGTGCCAGCAGTCCCAGGATGGATGGGGAGACCCAGTACTTC
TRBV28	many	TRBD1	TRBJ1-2	CASSLPSGQGATYGYTF	TGTGCCAGCAGTTTACCCTCGGGACAGGGGGCGACCTATGGCTACACCTTC
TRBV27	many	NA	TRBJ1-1	CASSVRILRGTNTEAFF	TGTGCCAGCAGCGTGCGGATATTACGGGGTACGAACACTGAAGCTTTCTTT
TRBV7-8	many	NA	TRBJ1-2	CASSLVVGQSSSYGYTF	TGTGCCAGCAGCTTAGTTGTTGGACAGTCCTCTTCCTATGGCTACACCTTC
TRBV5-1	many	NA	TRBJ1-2	CASSLRTNYGYTF	TGCGCCAGCAGCCTTAGGACAAACTATGGCTACACCTTC
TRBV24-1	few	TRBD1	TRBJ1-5	CATSDGQGGNQPQHF	TGTGCCACCAGTGACGGCCAGGGGGGAAATCAGCCCCAGCATTTT